Presented here are 12 T cell receptor beta chains from one specimen sequenced in a study of CD8+ T cells in alopecia areata. Sequencing templates came from extracted RNA that was reverse transcribed into cDNA. TCRdb keeps only in-frame clones here, not all; method: immunoSEQ multiplex PCR. The repertoire consists of 15,000 to 20,000 clones, with about 63% occurring once and the leading ten covering around 8%. Indicated treatment: oral pan-JAK inhibitor, 5-10 mg twice daily. Collected material from alopecia areata patients comprised lesional scalp punch biopsies and peripheral blood. Sequencing used skin, obtained at week 4, from a patient treated with tofacitinib. Receptors originate from a human donor with alopecia areata.

The rearrangement joins TRBV6-4 to TRBJ1-5; TRBD1 matches at 8 bases. Germline lookup yields CDR1 MRHNA and CDR2 SNTAGT. After removal of 4 bases from V and 5 bases from J, the junction contained 4 bases not matched to a gene. CDR3 length: 14 residues. In DNA form, the CDR3 reads TGTGCCAGCAGTGCACAGGGGGGGGATCAGCCCCAGCATTTT. Translation gives CASSAQGGDQPQHF.

This clone occurred once. The chain uses TRBV4-2 and TRBJ2-3; D may match TRBD1 or TRBD2 (5 bases each). Germline V gene sequence: CDR1 LGHNA, CDR2 YNFKEQ. The CDR3 loop spans 15 amino acids. V was trimmed by 3 bases and J by 2 bases, leaving 12 bases between them. The CDR3 loop is CASSQGMGTTDTQYF. The CDR3 DNA reads TGTGCCAGCAGCCAGGGAATGGGGACCACAGATACGCAGTATTTT.

V is TRBV5-1 and J is TRBJ2-5; TRBD2 aligns across 8 bases. Trimming cost V 5 bases and J 1 base; bases outside gene matches: 7. The germline V gene encodes CDR1 SGHRS and CDR2 YFSETQ. The CDR3 is 15 amino acids. The CDR3 protein is CASRFAGGLQETQYF. CDR3 DNA sequence: TGCGCCAGCAGATTCGCGGGGGGCCTCCAAGAGACCCAGTACTTC.

Remarks on this clone: The same CDR3 arises from other DNA sequences in this sample as well. The chain has TRBV6-1 and TRBJ2-7; 7 bases match TRBD2. V was clipped by 4 bases and J by 1 base; unmatched bases: 4. Germline V gene data show CDR1 as MNHNS and CDR2 as SASEGT. This CDR3 has 14 residues. The CDR3, as DNA: TGTGCCAGCAGTGTCACGGGGGGATCCTACGAGCAGTACTTC. Translation: CASSVTGGSYEQYF.

The chain joins TRBV7-9 to TRBJ2-5; no firm D call. In germline, CDR1 is SEHNR, CDR2 FQNEAQ (reference sequence). V lost 2 bases, J lost 5 bases, and 12 bases lay in between. CDR3 length: 14 residues. In DNA, the CDR3 is TGTGCCAGCAGCTTACAAGCGAATCGGGAGACCCAGTACTTC. Its protein is CASSLQANRETQYF.

The chain recombines TRBV5-4 with TRBJ1-1; D not resolved. V lost 1 base to trimming and J lost 6 bases, with 4 bases between them. Looked up from germline, CDR1 is SGHNT and CDR2 is YYREEE (reference sequence). The CDR3 spans 11 residues. CDR3 in DNA: TGTGCCAGCAGCTTGAGGGCTGAAGCTTTCTTT. It codes for CASSLRAEAFF.

This clone was observed a few times. J is TRBJ1-4 and V is TRBV7-9; no firm D call. The CDR3 has 13 residues. Trimming pared 0 bases from V and 8 bases from J, leaving 7 bases between. Germline V gives CDR1 SEHNR, CDR2 FQNEAQ (reference sequence). The CDR3 DNA reads as TGTGCCAGCAGCTTAGCGATGGGGGAAAAACTGTTTTTT. Translation: CASSLAMGEKLFF.

The V gene is TRBV18, the J gene TRBJ2-7; TRBD2 matches at 7 bases. The CDR3 extends over 13 amino acids. V lost 2 bases to trimming and J lost 3 bases; unmatched junction nucleotides: 1. Looked up from germline, CDR1 is KGHSH and CDR2 is LQKENI. The CDR3 here is CASSPSGNYEQYF. CDR3 coding DNA: TGTGCCAGCTCACCAAGCGGGAACTACGAGCAGTACTTC.

The rearrangement joins TRBV2 to TRBJ1-4; TRBD1 might be the D (6 bases). Germline V gene sequence: CDR1 SNHLY, CDR2 FYNNEI. The CDR3 totals 13 residues. V lost 6 bases and J 5 bases, leaving 10 bases between the germline ends. CDR3 bases: TGTGCCAGCAGGGACAGCCTCAATGAAAAACTGTTTTTT. It translates to CASRDSLNEKLFF.

The rearrangement joins TRBV7-9 to TRBJ2-7; D gene unclear. Trimming took 0 bases from V and 3 from J, leaving 12 bases between them. The CDR3 is made up of 15 amino acids. Per germline, CDR1 SEHNR and CDR2 FQNEAQ (reference sequence). The CDR3 DNA is TGTGCCAGCAGCTTAGCTCCCCAGACTTACTACGAGCAGTACTTC. It yields the protein CASSLAPQTYYEQYF. The variable domain in full, completed from reference TRBV7-9 and TRBJ2-7, reads DTGVSQNPRHKITKRGQNVTFRCDPISEHNRLYWYRQTLGQGPEFLTYFQNEAQLEKSRLLSDRFSAERPKGSFSTLEIQRTEQGDSAMYLCASSLAPQTYYEQYFGPGTRLTVT.

V is TRBV10-2 and J is TRBJ1-2; 8 bases agree with TRBD1. Germline V gene lookup returns CDR1 WSHSY and CDR2 SAAADI. The CDR3 loop spans 16 amino acids. V dropped 8 bases and J dropped 3; count of bases not matched to a gene: 14. The DNA for the CDR3 is TGCGCCAGCTCTGTGGCAGGGGGCGGTTCGGACTATGGCTACACCTTC. As protein: CASSVAGGGSDYGYTF.

The V call is TRBV18, the J call TRBJ2-5, with D unclear. This CDR3 region has 13 residues. V was cut by 4 bases and J by 2 bases, with 8 bases left in between. Per germline, CDR1 KGHSH and CDR2 LQKENI. This CDR3 is CASSRSEQETQYF. The CDR3, as DNA: TGTGCCAGCTCACGGTCAGAGCAAGAGACCCAGTACTTC.